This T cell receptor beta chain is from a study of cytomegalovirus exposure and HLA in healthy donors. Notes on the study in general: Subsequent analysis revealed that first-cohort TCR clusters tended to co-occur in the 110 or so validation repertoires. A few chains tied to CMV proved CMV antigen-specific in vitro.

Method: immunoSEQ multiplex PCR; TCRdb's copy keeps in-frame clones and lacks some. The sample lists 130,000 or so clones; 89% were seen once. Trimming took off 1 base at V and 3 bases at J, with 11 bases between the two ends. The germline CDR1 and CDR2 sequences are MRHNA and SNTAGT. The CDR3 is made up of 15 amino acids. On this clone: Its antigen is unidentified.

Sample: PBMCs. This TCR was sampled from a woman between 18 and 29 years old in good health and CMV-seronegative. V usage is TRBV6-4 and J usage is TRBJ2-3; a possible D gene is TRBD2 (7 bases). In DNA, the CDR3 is TGTGCCAGCAGTGACTGGGGGGGCCCTACAGATACGCAGTATTTT. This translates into CASSDWGGPTDTQYF.